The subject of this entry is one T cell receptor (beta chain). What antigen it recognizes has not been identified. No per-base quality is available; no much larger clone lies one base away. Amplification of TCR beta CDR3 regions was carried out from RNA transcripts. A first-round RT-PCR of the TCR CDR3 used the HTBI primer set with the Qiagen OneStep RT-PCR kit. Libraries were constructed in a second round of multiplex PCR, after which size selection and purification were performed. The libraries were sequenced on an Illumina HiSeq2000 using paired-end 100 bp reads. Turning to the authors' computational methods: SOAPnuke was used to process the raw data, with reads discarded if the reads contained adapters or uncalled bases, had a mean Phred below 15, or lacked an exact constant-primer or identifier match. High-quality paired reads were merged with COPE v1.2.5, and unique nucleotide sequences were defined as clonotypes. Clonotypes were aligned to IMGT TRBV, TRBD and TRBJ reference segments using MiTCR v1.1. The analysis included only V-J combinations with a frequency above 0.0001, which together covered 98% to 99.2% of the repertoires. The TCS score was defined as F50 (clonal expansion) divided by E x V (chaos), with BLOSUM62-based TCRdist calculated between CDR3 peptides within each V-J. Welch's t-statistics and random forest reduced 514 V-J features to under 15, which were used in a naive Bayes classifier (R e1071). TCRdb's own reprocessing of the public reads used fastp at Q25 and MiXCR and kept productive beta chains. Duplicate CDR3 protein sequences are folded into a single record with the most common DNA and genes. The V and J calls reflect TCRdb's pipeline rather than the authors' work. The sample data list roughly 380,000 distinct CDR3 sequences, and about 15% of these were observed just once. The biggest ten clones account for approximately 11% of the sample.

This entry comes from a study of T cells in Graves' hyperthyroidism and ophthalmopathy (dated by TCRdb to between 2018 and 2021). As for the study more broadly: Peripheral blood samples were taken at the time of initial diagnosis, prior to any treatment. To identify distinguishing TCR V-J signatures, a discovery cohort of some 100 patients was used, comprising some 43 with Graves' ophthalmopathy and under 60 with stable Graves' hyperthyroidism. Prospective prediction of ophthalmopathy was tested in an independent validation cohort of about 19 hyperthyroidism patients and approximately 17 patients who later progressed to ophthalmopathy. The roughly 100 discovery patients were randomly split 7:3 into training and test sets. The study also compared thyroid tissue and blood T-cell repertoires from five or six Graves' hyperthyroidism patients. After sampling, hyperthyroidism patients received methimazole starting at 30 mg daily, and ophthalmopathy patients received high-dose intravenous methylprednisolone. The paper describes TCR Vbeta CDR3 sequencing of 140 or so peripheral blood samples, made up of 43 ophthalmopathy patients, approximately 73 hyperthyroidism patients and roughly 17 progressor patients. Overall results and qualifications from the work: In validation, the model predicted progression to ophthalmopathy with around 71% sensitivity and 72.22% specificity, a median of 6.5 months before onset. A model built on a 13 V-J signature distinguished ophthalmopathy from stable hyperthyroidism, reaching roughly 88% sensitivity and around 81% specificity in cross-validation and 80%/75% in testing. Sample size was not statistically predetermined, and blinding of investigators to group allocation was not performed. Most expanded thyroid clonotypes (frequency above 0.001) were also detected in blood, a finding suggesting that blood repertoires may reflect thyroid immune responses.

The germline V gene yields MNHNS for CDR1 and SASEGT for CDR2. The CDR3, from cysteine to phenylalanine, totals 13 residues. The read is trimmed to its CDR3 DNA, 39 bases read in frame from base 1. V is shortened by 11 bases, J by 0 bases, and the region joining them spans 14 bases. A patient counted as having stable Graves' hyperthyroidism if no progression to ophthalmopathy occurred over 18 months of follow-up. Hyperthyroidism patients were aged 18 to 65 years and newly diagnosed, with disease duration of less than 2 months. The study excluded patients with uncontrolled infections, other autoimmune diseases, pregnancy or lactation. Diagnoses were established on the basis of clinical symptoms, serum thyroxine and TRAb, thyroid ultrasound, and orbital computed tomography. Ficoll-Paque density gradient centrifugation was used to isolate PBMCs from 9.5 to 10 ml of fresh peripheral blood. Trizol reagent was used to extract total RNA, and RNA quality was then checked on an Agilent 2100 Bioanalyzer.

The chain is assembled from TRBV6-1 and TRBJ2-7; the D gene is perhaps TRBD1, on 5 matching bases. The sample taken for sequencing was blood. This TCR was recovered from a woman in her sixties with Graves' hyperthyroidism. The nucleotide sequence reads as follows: TGTGCCGGTAGCAGGGCGAGCTCCTACGAGCAGTACTTC. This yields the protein CAGSRASSYEQYF.